This record covers a single T cell receptor beta chain. The target antigen is unknown. Germline-derived CDR1 and CDR2 are SNHLY and FYNNEI. The CDR3 runs 13 residues. Trimming took 9 bases from V and 0 from J, leaving 10 bases between them. The data belong to a study of PD-1 blockade in classical Hodgkin lymphoma. Stated time point: cycle 4 day 1 (C4D1), after less than 7 weeks of nivolumab. Each patient relapsed following autologous stem cell transplantation, and prior brentuximab vedotin exposure differed. Regarding the study as a whole: Complete responders' diversity at baseline resembled that of newly diagnosed patients. Nivolumab initiated under 1 year post-ASCT led to patient exclusion.

Measured with immunoSEQ multiplex PCR; TCRdb has only the in-frame clones, and not every one. Among about 46,000 clones listed, roughly 80% were seen once. The material sequenced was peripheral blood mononuclear cells (PBMCs), taken before the fourth cycle of nivolumab. The chain recombines TRBV2 with TRBJ2-3, with a tentative D call TRBD1 (6 bases). The receptor was derived from a human donor with classical Hodgkin lymphoma. The CDR3 reads CASMDRSTDTQYF. The CDR3 region has the DNA TGTGCCAGTATGGACAGAAGCACAGATACGCAGTATTTT. The full variable domain, in which reference TRBV2 and TRBJ2-3 provide the parts outside the CDR3, is EPEVTQTPSHQVTQMGQEVILRCVPISNHLYFYWYRQILGQKVEFLVSFYNNEISEKSEIFDDQFSVERPDGSNFTLKIRSTKLEDSAMYFCASMDRSTDTQYFGPGTRLTVL.